A selection of T cell receptor beta chains follows, all from one sample in a study of post-analysis software for immune sequencing data. Each CDR3 protein is one row after TCRdb ran MiXCR on the PCR reads. The data hold around 150,000 distinct CDR3 sequences, with about 34% observed a single time. The sample consisted of blood, taken after autologous hematopoietic stem cell transplantation. These receptors originate from a girl aged 10-17 years with multiple sclerosis. Each CDR3 is given with its conserved first and last residue. Each record gives: clone size, D gene, J gene, V gene, CDR3 protein, CDR3 DNA. D genes are given only for firm matches. The size field is filled for only some rows; it gives once, few, many or a size class.

few | TRBD1 | TRBJ1-2 | TRBV6-6 | CASLLLDAWGQRYGYTF | TGTGCCAGCCTCTTACTCGACGCATGGGGACAGAGATATGGCTACACCTTC
NA | TRBD1 | TRBJ1-5 | TRBV20-1 | CSARGWGTGVLSNQPQHF | TGCAGTGCTAGGGGTTGGGGGACAGGGGTTCTTAGCAATCAGCCCCAGCATTTT
NA | TRBD2 | TRBJ2-1 | TRBV20-1 | CSARLAGGPGNEQFF | TGCAGTGCTAGACTAGCGGGGGGACCCGGCAATGAGCAGTTCTTC
NA | NA | TRBJ2-7 | TRBV20-1 | CSASGKWDYEQYF | TGCAGTGCTAGTGGCAAGTGGGACTACGAGCAGTACTTC
NA | TRBD2 | TRBJ2-7 | TRBV20-1 | CSASSSGSEQYF | TGCAGTGCTAGTTCGAGCGGGAGCGAGCAGTACTTC
NA | NA | TRBJ1-1 | TRBV7-2 | CASSLGGGGNTEAFF | TGTGCCAGCAGCTTAGGCGGGGGGGGGAACACTGAAGCTTTCTTT
few | TRBD2 | TRBJ2-7 | TRBV6-6 | CASSGTSIIYEQYF | TGTGCCAGCTCCGGGACTAGCATTATCTACGAGCAGTACTTC
NA | NA | TRBJ2-7 | TRBV12-3/TRBV12-4 | CASSLGAWQYF | TGTGCCAGCAGTTTAGGGGCTTGGCAGTACTTC
few | NA | TRBJ1-1 | TRBV6-5 | CASSYSLGDYAEAFF | TGTGCCAGCAGTTACTCCTTAGGGGATTACGCTGAAGCTTTCTTT
NA | TRBD2 | TRBJ2-1 | TRBV12-5 | CASGLVLGGGYNEQFF | TGTGCTAGTGGTTTGGTACTAGGCGGGGGCTACAATGAGCAGTTCTTC
few | NA | TRBJ2-5 | TRBV2 | CASSVYRRETQYF | TGTGCCAGCAGTGTCTACAGAAGGGAGACCCAGTACTTC
once | NA | TRBJ2-3 | TRBV13 | CASSLTQQSTDTQYF | TGTGCCAGCAGCCTAACTCAGCAGAGCACAGATACGCAGTATTTT
many | TRBD1 | TRBJ1-2 | TRBV12-3/TRBV12-4 | CASSSGTGGVDGYTF | TGTGCCAGCAGTTCAGGGACAGGGGGCGTTGATGGCTACACCTTC
many | NA | TRBJ2-7 | TRBV10-3 | CAISESLKASEQYF | TGTGCCATCAGTGAGTCGTTGAAGGCCTCCGAGCAGTACTTC
NA | NA | TRBJ1-1 | TRBV6-6 | CASSSGVGLNTEAFF | TGTGCCAGCAGTTCGGGGGTAGGCCTGAACACTGAAGCTTTCTTT
NA | NA | TRBJ2-1 | TRBV9 | CASSLGTYPYNEQFF | TGTGCCAGCAGCTTGGGGACTTACCCCTACAATGAGCAGTTCTTC
few | TRBD1 | TRBJ2-5 | TRBV7-7 | CASSLEPPRDRGQETQYF | TGTGCTAGCAGCTTAGAGCCCCCTAGGGACAGGGGACAAGAGACCCAGTACTTC
NA | NA | TRBJ2-1 | TRBV19 | CASSFPAASSYNEQFF | TGTGCCAGTAGTTTCCCGGCGGCGAGCTCCTACAATGAGCAGTTCTTC
few | NA | TRBJ2-7 | TRBV7-2 | CASSPQAAAYEQYF | TGTGCCAGCAGCCCTCAAGCGGCGGCCTACGAGCAGTACTTC
NA | NA | TRBJ2-1 | TRBV12-3/TRBV12-4 | CASSFGPLNEQFF | TGTGCCAGCAGTTTCGGACCGCTCAATGAGCAGTTCTTC
NA | NA | TRBJ2-5 | TRBV20-1 | CSATLTRPQETQYF | TGCAGTGCTACTTTGACTAGACCACAAGAGACCCAGTACTTC
many | NA | TRBJ1-2 | TRBV19 | CASSAGYGYTF | TGTGCCAGTAGCGCGGGCTATGGCTACACCTTC
few | TRBD2 | TRBJ2-3 | TRBV28 | CASSAISGGLDTQYF | TGTGCCAGCAGTGCGATCTCGGGGGGGTTAGATACGCAGTATTTT
NA | NA | TRBJ1-2 | TRBV2 | CASSGRPVGGYTF | TGTGCCAGCAGTGGGCGTCCAGTAGGCGGCTACACCTTC
few | NA | TRBJ2-1 | TRBV27 | CASSSGTRDYEQFF | TGTGCCAGCAGTTCCGGGACCCGGGATTATGAGCAGTTCTTC
few | TRBD2 | TRBJ2-1 | TRBV6-6 | CASSTGTSAPEQFF | TGTGCCAGCAGTACCGGGACTAGCGCTCCCGAGCAGTTCTTC
NA | NA | TRBJ2-1 | TRBV20-1 | CSAHVRGAGGGNEQFF | TGCAGTGCCCATGTTCGGGGGGCCGGGGGTGGTAATGAGCAGTTCTTC
few | NA | TRBJ1-1 | TRBV10-3 | CAISFDPGVGNEAFF | TGTGCCATCAGTTTTGATCCAGGGGTGGGAAATGAAGCTTTCTTT
few | TRBD2 | TRBJ2-7 | TRBV7-2 | CASSLPTSGQSPAEQYF | TGTGCCAGCAGCCTCCCGACTAGCGGCCAATCCCCTGCCGAGCAGTACTTC
NA | NA | TRBJ2-1 | TRBV5-1 | CASSFDPRGGNEQFF | TGCGCCAGCAGCTTCGACCCCAGGGGTGGCAATGAGCAGTTCTTC
many | NA | TRBJ1-2 | TRBV29-1 | CSAYREEGYTF | TGCAGCGCTTACAGGGAGGAAGGCTACACCTTC
few | TRBD1 | TRBJ1-4 | TRBV6-6 | CASSYTGGSAEKLFF | TGTGCCAGCAGTTACACAGGGGGCAGTGCTGAAAAACTGTTTTTT
NA | TRBD1 | TRBJ2-1 | TRBV11-1 | CASSSGQGLARREQFF | TGTGCCAGCAGCTCCGGACAGGGGCTAGCCAGAAGAGAGCAGTTCTTC
NA | NA | TRBJ2-5 | TRBV7-2 | CASSLVRGSQETQYF | TGTGCCAGCAGCTTAGTCCGGGGCAGCCAAGAGACCCAGTACTTC
NA | TRBD1 | TRBJ2-7 | TRBV18 | CASSPAQGANNEQYF | TGTGCCAGCTCACCAGCACAGGGGGCCAACAATGAGCAGTACTTC
NA | NA | TRBJ1-2 | TRBV9 | CASSVAARDNYGYTF | TGTGCCAGCAGCGTAGCGGCCAGGGATAACTATGGCTACACCTTC
few | NA | TRBJ1-4 | TRBV7-2 | CASSLGRWGEKLFF | TGTGCCAGCAGCTTAGGGAGATGGGGTGAAAAACTGTTTTTT
many | TRBD2 | TRBJ2-5 | TRBV20-1 | CSASLDSGTQETQYF | TGCAGTGCTAGCCTGGATAGCGGGACCCAAGAGACCCAGTACTTC
NA | TRBD1 | TRBJ1-1 | TRBV11-3 | CASSPWTGAAFF | TGTGCCAGCAGCCCGTGGACAGGGGCAGCTTTCTTT
few | NA | TRBJ2-3 | TRBV5-1 | CASSPGPPTDTQYF | TGCGCCAGCAGCCCAGGCCCCCCGACAGATACGCAGTATTTT
NA | NA | TRBJ1-2 | TRBV7-9 | CASSPVGSYFYGYTF | TGTGCCAGCAGCCCCGTCGGGTCTTACTTCTATGGCTACACCTTC
few | NA | TRBJ2-7 | TRBV5-1 | CASSLTLGYYYEQYF | TGCGCCAGCAGCTTGACCTTGGGCTACTACTACGAGCAGTACTTC
NA | TRBD2 | TRBJ2-1 | TRBV6-6 | CASSGGREGVNEQFF | TGTGCCAGCTCCGGAGGGCGGGAGGGCGTCAATGAGCAGTTCTTC
NA | TRBD1 | TRBJ2-7 | TRBV20-1 | CSAREDHGTGGWEQYF | TGCAGTGCTAGGGAAGATCATGGGACAGGAGGTTGGGAGCAGTACTTC